The 21 T cell receptor beta chains in this list originate from one sample, sequenced in a study of sequential checkpoint blockade in melanoma. As for treatment: randomized to nivolumab then ipilimumab (arm A) or the reverse (arm B). TCRdb keeps only in-frame clones here, not all; method: immunoSEQ multiplex PCR. The sample lists under 10,000 clones, approximately 30% occurring once. The sample was tumor tissue (inferred from file names), taken from a patient given nivolumab and ipilimumab in sequence. These receptors were taken from a human donor with melanoma.

This clone came up a few times. This chain links TRBV11-3 with TRBJ2-3; D is tentatively TRBD1 or TRBD2 (5 bases each). Trimming took 3 bases from V and 3 from J, leaving 16 bases between them. The germline CDR1 and CDR2 sequences are SGHNT and YENEEA. The CDR3 consists of 16 residues. The CDR3 DNA is TGTGCCAGCAGCTTGGTAGGGTCCTGGGGGACAGATACGCAGTATTTT. Its translation is CASSLVGSWGTDTQYF.

This clone appeared a few times. V is TRBV11-3 and J is TRBJ2-3; maybe TRBD2 (5 bases). Germline CDR1 and CDR2: SGHNT and YENEEA. V lost 3 bases to trimming and J lost 5 bases, with 12 bases between them. The CDR3 extends over 14 amino acids. CDR3: CASSFPATKDTQYF. CDR3 DNA sequence: TGTGCCAGCAGCTTCCCAGCGACTAAAGATACGCAGTATTTT.

This chain uses TRBV5-1 with TRBJ2-5; TRBD1 might be the D (5 bases). The CDR3 is 16 amino acids. V was trimmed by 2 bases and J by 3 bases, leaving 17 bases between them. Germline V gene sequence: CDR1 SGHRS, CDR2 YFSETQ. For the CDR3, the DNA is TGCGCCAGCAGCTTCACGACAGTTTGGCTAGAAGAGACCCAGTACTTC. Its protein product is CASSFTTVWLEETQYF.

This clone showed up just a few times. The V call is TRBV6-8, the J call TRBJ2-7; a possible D gene is TRBD2 (6 bases). Looked up from germline, CDR1 is MNHGY and CDR2 is SAAAGT. The CDR3 is 14 residues long. Trimming shortened V by 6 bases and J by 2 bases, and 14 bases separated the two germline ends. For the CDR3, the DNA is TGTGCCAGCAGGAAACCGGGGGTTCCCTACGAGCAGTACTTC. Protein: CASRKPGVPYEQYF.

On this clone itself: The identical CDR3 is also encoded by other nucleotide sequences in the sample. The J gene is TRBJ2-3, the V gene TRBV5-1, with TRBD2 matching over 12 bases. Unmatched junction bases numbered 2, after V lost 6 bases and J lost 3 bases. From germline, CDR1 is SGHRS and CDR2 YFSETQ. The CDR3 runs to 14 residues. The CDR3 bases are TGCGCCAGCACTAGCGGGGGGGCGACAGATACGCAGTATTTT. Its translation is CASTSGGATDTQYF.

This clone occurred many times. The CDR3 coding sequence is TGTGCCAGCAGTTTGGAAGGTACTAACTATGGCTACACCTTC. Residues: CASSLEGTNYGYTF. The rearrangement joins TRBV27 to TRBJ1-2; D not resolved. The CDR3 is 14 amino acids. V lost 3 bases, J lost 0 bases, and 8 bases lay in between. Germline V gene data show CDR1 as MNHEY and CDR2 as SMNVEV (reference sequence).

The chain joins TRBV29-1 to TRBJ2-7; TRBD1 matches at 7 bases. With V trimmed by 6 bases and J by 0 bases, 11 bases remained unmatched. The germline V gene encodes CDR1 SQVTM and CDR2 ANQGSEA. The length of the CDR3 is 15 residues. The CDR3 nucleotides read TGCAGCGTCCTCCCCACAGGGGCGAGCTCCTACGAGCAGTACTTC. Protein: CSVLPTGASSYEQYF.

This clone was counted a few times. The V gene is TRBV19, the J gene TRBJ2-1; 10 bases agree with TRBD2. From germline, CDR1 is LNHDA and CDR2 SQIVND (reference sequence). This CDR3 region has 14 residues. V shed 9 bases and J 5 bases; nucleotides not matched to a gene: 7. As DNA, the CDR3 is TGTGCCAGCCGAGGACTAGCGGCAAACAATGAGCAGTTCTTC. The encoded protein is CASRGLAANNEQFF. Looking up the rest from reference TRBV19 and TRBJ2-1 gives the full variable domain: DGGITQSPKYLFRKEGQNVTLSCEQNLNHDAMYWYRQDPGQGLRLIYYSQIVNDFQKGDIAEGYSVSREKKESFPLTVTSAQKNPTAFYLCASRGLAANNEQFFGPGTRLTVL.

This clone has a handful of counts. The chain has TRBV6-8 and TRBJ2-3; 7 bases map to TRBD1. Trimming removed 6 bases from V and 2 bases from J; junction bases left unmatched: 2. The CDR3 covers 13 residues. CDR1 is MNHGY, CDR2 SAAAGT, per germline. The CDR3, as DNA: TGTGCCAGCAGGGGACAGTCCACAGATACGCAGTATTTT. Amino acid sequence: CASRGQSTDTQYF.

The V call is TRBV25-1, the J call TRBJ1-4, with 7 bases lining up with TRBD1. The CDR3 sequence is 14 residues long. V trimming: 6 bases; J trimming: 8 bases; junction bases outside the gene matches: 9. The germline V gene encodes CDR1 MGHDK and CDR2 SYGVNS. CDR3 protein: CASSDPTGNEKLFF. The CDR3 DNA sequence: TGTGCCAGCAGCGATCCGACAGGGAACGAAAAACTGTTTTTT.

This clone was detected only a few times. The CDR3 sequence is CASLTGFDTGELFF. The CDR3 nucleotides read TGTGCCAGTTTAACAGGGTTCGACACCGGGGAGCTGTTTTTT. The gene calls are TRBV6-8 and TRBJ2-2; a weak D match, TRBD1 (6 bases). This CDR3 comprises 14 residues. Germline V gives CDR1 MNHGY, CDR2 SAAAGT. Between the trimmed V and J ends, which lost 9 bases and 3 bases, there was a span of 14 bases.

This clone was recorded a few times. V is TRBV11-3 and J is TRBJ2-3, with D uncertain. The ends were cut back, 5 bases at V and 5 bases at J, with 20 bases in the middle. The V gene's germline CDR1 is SGHNT and CDR2 YENEEA. This CDR3 region has 16 residues. The CDR3 DNA reads TGTGCCAGCAGCAGCAATTGGGGTTTCGTGGGAGATACGCAGTATTTT. This encodes CASSSNWGFVGDTQYF.

The J gene is TRBJ2-7, the V gene TRBV11-3; D is unresolved. The V end was cut by 5 bases, the J end by 2 bases, with 13 bases between. CDR1 is SGHNT and CDR2 is YENEEA in the germline V gene. The CDR3 contains 14 residues. CDR3 in amino acids: CASSHLLRPYEQYF. The CDR3 bases are TGTGCCAGCAGCCATTTATTACGGCCCTACGAGCAGTACTTC.

This clone was observed once. The chain couples TRBV18 to TRBJ2-6, with D possibly matching TRBD2 (6 bases). The V end lost 2 bases, the J end lost 1 base, and 6 bases lay between the germline ends. The CDR3 runs 15 residues. CDR1 is KGHSH, CDR2 LQKENI, per germline. CDR3 nucleotide sequence: TGTGCCAGCTCACCAGGGGGGTCTGGGGCCAACGTCCTGACTTTC. Amino acids: CASSPGGSGANVLTF.

This chain connects TRBV6-8 to TRBJ2-7; D is undetermined. V lost 4 bases, J lost 2 bases, and 12 bases lay in between. In germline, CDR1 is MNHGY, CDR2 SAAAGT. The CDR3 totals 14 residues. CDR3 protein: CASSWADGPYEQYF. CDR3 in DNA: TGTGCCAGCAGTTGGGCGGACGGACCCTACGAGCAGTACTTC.

About this clone: One junction end does not reproduce the germline sequence, and a read error may be involved. The chain links TRBV6-7 to TRBJ1-1, with D possibly matching TRBD1 (6 bases). TRBV6-7 is treated as an ORF (open reading frame) with a function not yet certain. The length of the CDR3 is 11 residues. The CDR3 here is CAISEGGWAFF. CDR3 sequence (DNA): TGTGCCATCAGTGAGGGGGGATGGGCTTTCTTT.

This sequence joins TRBV6-8 and TRBJ2-1, with TRBD1 as a possible D gene (6 bases). From germline, CDR1 is MNHGY and CDR2 SAAAGT. V lost 2 bases and J 9 bases, leaving 11 bases between the germline ends. This CDR3 region has 13 residues. CDR3 residues: CASSYNYRAEQFF. The CDR3 nucleotides read TGTGCCAGCAGTTACAATTACAGGGCTGAGCAGTTCTTC.

V gene TRBV7-6 combines with J gene TRBJ2-7; perhaps TRBD1 as D (6 bases). Trimming shortened V by 5 bases and J by 3 bases, and 20 bases separated the two germline ends. Germline CDR1 SGHVS, CDR2 FNYEAQ. This CDR3 is 16 amino acids long. CDR3 DNA: TGTGCCAGCAGCCTAGGGACATCGGCTACGAACTACGAGCAGTACTTC. It codes for CASSLGTSATNYEQYF.

The rearrangement joins TRBV15 to TRBJ1-5; D is unresolved. The CDR3 spans 15 residues. V was shortened by 0 bases and J by 4 bases, with 10 bases between the two germline ends. The V gene's germline CDR1 is LNHNV and CDR2 YYDKDF (reference sequence). CDR3: CATSRDTRGNQPQHF. CDR3 bases: TGTGCCACCAGCAGAGATACTCGAGGGAATCAGCCCCAGCATTTT. Full variable domain (outside the CDR3, taken from reference TRBV15 and TRBJ1-5): DAMVIQNPRYQVTQFGKPVTLSCSQTLNHNVMYWYQQKSSQAPKLLFHYYDKDFNNEADTPDNFQSRRPNTSFCFLDIRSPGLGDTAMYLCATSRDTRGNQPQHFGDGTRLSIL.

This clone was detected many times. V usage is TRBV11-3 and J usage is TRBJ1-1; TRBD1 is a possible D gene (5 bases). Germline V lookup: CDR1 SGHNT, CDR2 YENEEA. Trimming removed 5 bases from V and 2 bases from J, with 12 bases in between. The CDR3 totals 14 residues. The CDR3 loop is CASSPKGQNTEAFF. For the CDR3, the DNA is TGTGCCAGCAGCCCTAAAGGACAAAACACTGAAGCTTTCTTT.

The chain combines TRBV19 with TRBJ2-1; 8 nucleotides agree with TRBD2. Germline CDR1 and CDR2: LNHDA and SQIVND (reference sequence). The length of the CDR3 is 17 residues. V lost 6 bases, J lost 7 bases, and 17 bases stayed unmatched. CDR3 nucleotides: TGTGCCAGTAGGGCACAACCGGGACTAGGTCTTTTTAATGAGCAGTTCTTC. The encoded protein is CASRAQPGLGLFNEQFF.